The 14 T cell receptor beta chains listed next were all sequenced from one sample in a study of T cell repertoires in cytomegalovirus infection. No antigen is known for these receptors. One entry per CDR3 protein, called by TCRdb with MiXCR from the reads. Of approximately 730,000 distinct CDR3 sequences listed, roughly a third are singletons. The starting material was cultured PBMCs, obtained from culture after CMV antigen stimulation. All receptors come from a human donor in good health (CMV status not recorded). Some clones in this sample may be carry-over from other donors' samples.

J is TRBJ2-3 and V is TRBV7-1; D ambiguous. TRBV7-1 is known as an ORF, though its function is uncertain. CDR3 length: 13 amino acids. Trimming shortened V by 6 bases and J by 5 bases, and 12 bases separated the two germline ends. The CDR3 loop reads CASRPYQEDTQYF. As DNA, the CDR3 is TGTGCCAGCAGGCCATATCAAGAAGATACGCAGTATTTT.

The chain employs TRBV7-2 and TRBJ2-7; D may correspond to TRBD1 or TRBD2 (6 bases each). The CDR3 consists of 16 residues. Trimming took off 6 bases at V and 3 bases at J, with 21 bases between the two ends. Germline V CDR1 and CDR2: SGHTA, FQGNSA. The chain's CDR3 is CASRQHRGLVNYEQYF. The CDR3 DNA reads as TGTGCCAGCAGACAGCACCGGGGGCTCGTAAACTACGAGCAGTACTTC.

This clonotype was seen a handful of times. The chain employs TRBV7-2 and TRBJ1-1; D call uncertain. Germline CDR1 SGHTA, CDR2 FQGNSA. The CDR3 extends over 13 amino acids. V was cut by 5 bases and J by 6 bases, with 13 bases left in between. CDR3 DNA: TGTGCCAGCAGCAGAGAGTCCGTCGCTGAAGCTTTCTTT. This translates into CASSRESVAEAFF.

The chain links TRBV6-2 or TRBV6-3 to TRBJ2-7; possibly TRBD1 or TRBD2 for D (5 bases each). Trimming left V 2 bases short and J 8 bases short, with 10 bases between. The CDR3 contains 12 residues. Germline V CDR1 and CDR2: MNHEY, SVGEGT. CDR3 nucleotides: TGTGCCAGCAGTTACAGGGACGATAAGCAGTACTTC. It specifies CASSYRDDKQYF.

The chain combines TRBV19 with TRBJ1-6; D remains unclear. The CDR3 is made up of 13 amino acids. V lost 1 base, J lost 7 bases, and 5 bases lay in between. The germline V gene has CDR1 LNHDA and CDR2 SQIVND (reference sequence). CDR3 protein: CASSIARNSPLHF. The CDR3 DNA reads TGTGCCAGTAGTATAGCTAGGAATTCACCCCTCCACTTT.

There are a few counts of this clonotype. This rearrangement joins TRBV3-1 to TRBJ2-1, with 7 bases fitting TRBD1. Germline V gives CDR1 LGHDT, CDR2 YNNKEL (reference sequence). V shed 2 bases, J shed 6 bases, and the junction held 7 bases outside the gene matches. This CDR3 is built from 15 residues. The CDR3 loop reads CASSQRRRQGNEQFF. The CDR3 DNA reads as TGTGCCAGCAGCCAACGTAGAAGACAGGGCAATGAGCAGTTCTTC.

This clonotype was found many times. The chain joins TRBV7-2 to TRBJ1-2; 8 bases align to TRBD1. V lost 5 bases and J lost 8; bases outside the gene matches: 4. The CDR3 contains 12 residues. Germline CDR1 is SGHTA and CDR2 is FQGNSA. The CDR3 nucleotides read TGTGCCAGCAGCCCGGACAGGGTAGGCTACACCTTC. It encodes CASSPDRVGYTF. The full variable domain, its missing parts supplied by reference TRBV7-2 and TRBJ1-2, is GAGVSQSPSNKVTEKGKDVELRCDPISGHTALYWYRQSLGQGLEFLIYFQGNSAPDKSGLPSDRFSAERTGGSVSTLTIQRTQQEDSAVYLCASSPDRVGYTFGSGTRLTVV.

This clonotype turned up a few times. The chain employs TRBV18 and TRBJ2-3; 7 nucleotides agree with TRBD2. J lost 2 bases, V lost 8 bases, and 7 bases had no gene match. Germline assignment: CDR1 KGHSH and CDR2 LQKENI. The CDR3 is made up of 14 amino acids. In DNA form, the CDR3 reads TGTGCCAGCGCAAGGACTAGAACCACAGATACGCAGTATTTT. It translates to CASARTRTTDTQYF.

This rearrangement joins TRBV28 to TRBJ2-2; either TRBD1 or TRBD2 may fit D (5 bases each). The CDR3 runs to 14 residues. V lost 3 bases to trimming and J lost 6 bases, with 11 bases between them. Germline CDR1 and CDR2: MDHEN and SYDVKM. The CDR3 sequence: CASSFRQRAGELFF. CDR3 nucleotides: TGTGCCAGCAGTTTTAGACAGAGGGCCGGGGAGCTGTTTTTT.

This clonotype was seen more than once but under ten times. The chain links TRBV6-2 or TRBV6-3 to TRBJ2-1; D is perhaps TRBD2 (5 bases). Trimming removed 10 bases at V and 3 bases at J, with 19 bases between. The CDR3 loop spans 15 amino acids. Germline CDR1 and CDR2: MNHEY and SVGEGT. The CDR3 DNA is TGTGCCACCCACTTGGGCCGGGCGGGCTACAATGAGCAGTTCTTC. This translates into CATHLGRAGYNEQFF.

The V gene is TRBV20-1, the J gene TRBJ1-2, with D tentatively TRBD1 (6 bases). Trimming left V 0 bases short and J 4 bases short, with 12 bases between. Germline-derived CDR1 and CDR2 are DFQATT and SNEGSKA (reference sequence). The CDR3 contains 14 residues. In DNA form, the CDR3 reads TGCAGTGCTAGAGATCCCGGGGGCGTCTATGGCTACACCTTC. It is translated as CSARDPGGVYGYTF.

V and J are TRBV6-8 and TRBJ1-3; 7 bases fit TRBD1. The CDR3 sequence is 14 residues long. CDR1 is MNHGY, CDR2 SAAAGT, per germline. V was pared by 6 bases and J by 4 bases, with 6 bases of the junction left unmatched. The CDR3 here is CASRRDRAGNTIYF. The CDR3 bases are TGTGCCAGCAGACGCGACAGGGCGGGAAACACCATATATTTT.

This chain uses TRBV7-8 with TRBJ2-7, with a tentative D call TRBD2 (5 bases). Trimming removed 8 bases at V and 7 bases at J, with 9 bases between. The CDR3 totals 10 residues. The germline CDR1 and CDR2 sequences are SGHVS and FQNEAQ. The CDR3 region has the DNA TGTGCCAGCGCGGGTGGGGAGCAGTACTTC. Protein sequence: CASAGGEQYF.

A few counts support this clonotype. The chain links TRBV6-2 or TRBV6-3 to TRBJ2-5; weak D call: TRBD2 (6 bases). CDR1 MNHEY and CDR2 SVGEGT come from the germline V gene. Trimming took 1 base from V and 7 from J, leaving 16 bases between them. CDR3 size: 15 residues. The CDR3 loop is CASSYLAVDAGTQYF. In DNA, the CDR3 is TGTGCCAGCAGTTACTTAGCGGTGGACGCGGGGACCCAGTACTTC.